The 8 T cell receptor beta chains given below trace back to one sample, sequenced in a study of blood T cell repertoires in COVID-19. Assay: immunoSEQ multiplex PCR; the TCRdb copy retains only in-frame clones and omits some. The sample records about 130,000 clones, almost 85% being singletons. Material for sequencing was peripheral blood. The receptors come from a woman aged 25 to 39 who had recovered from COVID-19.

This chain uses TRBV29-1 with TRBJ2-5; the D is unclear. The CDR3 runs 12 residues. CDR1 is SQVTM and CDR2 is ANQGSEA in the germline V gene. The CDR3 reads CTAFGQQETQYF. The CDR3 DNA sequence: TGCACCGCGTTCGGTCAACAAGAGACCCAGTACTTC.

This clone has only a few counts. The rearrangement joins TRBV5-7 to TRBJ1-5; 10 bases are a match to TRBD1. TRBV5-7 is annotated as an ORF whose role is uncertain. The CDR3 is 16 residues long. J was trimmed by 2 bases and V by 7 bases; bases with no gene match: 9. In DNA form, the CDR3 reads TGTGCCAGCCGCGACAGGGGGCGACGGGGCAATCAGCCCCAGCATTTT. Protein product: CASRDRGRRGNQPQHF.

V gene TRBV6-1 combines with J gene TRBJ2-1, with a weak D call TRBD1 (5 bases). V lost 1 base to trimming and J lost 4 bases, with 14 bases between them. This CDR3 comprises 16 residues. The V gene's germline CDR1 is MNHNS and CDR2 SASEGT. The CDR3: CASSEGAGKGYNEQFF. CDR3 sequence (DNA): TGTGCCAGCAGTGAAGGGGCAGGGAAAGGTTACAATGAGCAGTTCTTC.

The chain recombines TRBV11-2 with TRBJ2-1, with 11 positions matching TRBD1. Germline CDR1 reads SGHAT; CDR2 reads FQNNGV. The CDR3 runs 15 residues. V lost 4 bases to trimming and J lost 9 bases; unmatched junction nucleotides: 8. The CDR3, as DNA: TGTGCCAGCAGCTCTCGAGGACAGGGGGCTGGTGAGCAGTTCTTC. This gives the protein CASSSRGQGAGEQFF.

The chain recombines TRBV4-1 with TRBJ1-1, with D possibly being TRBD1 (6 bases). This CDR3 region has 16 residues. Germline V gives CDR1 MGHRA, CDR2 YSYEKL. Trimming removed 1 base at V and 0 bases at J, with 12 bases between. CDR3 amino acids: CASSQGEGGLNTEAFF. CDR3 sequence (DNA): TGCGCCAGCAGCCAAGGGGAGGGGGGTCTGAACACTGAAGCTTTCTTT.

V is TRBV5-1 and J is TRBJ2-1, with TRBD1 matching over 8 bases. The ends lost 4 bases at V and 1 base at J; junction bases unmatched: 7. The CDR3 is 16 amino acids. The germline V gene has CDR1 SGHRS and CDR2 YFSETQ. The chain's CDR3 is CASSPQGAGSYNEQFF. The CDR3 nucleotides read TGCGCCAGCAGCCCCCAGGGGGCGGGATCCTACAATGAGCAGTTCTTC. The whole variable domain, filled in from reference TRBV5-1 and TRBJ2-1, reads KAGVTQTPRYLIKTRGQQVTLSCSPISGHRSVSWYQQTPGQGLQFLFEYFSETQRNKGNFPGRFSGRQFSNSRSEMNVSTLELGDSALYLCASSPQGAGSYNEQFFGPGTRLTVL.

This chain joins TRBV30 and TRBJ1-3, with D possibly TRBD1 on 6 matching bases. The germline V and J ends were trimmed by 3 bases and 7 bases, with 7 bases remaining between them. Germline V gene data show CDR1 as GTSNPN and CDR2 as SVGIG (reference sequence). The CDR3 totals 11 residues. This chain's CDR3 is CAWRDRNTIYF. The CDR3, as DNA: TGTGCCTGGAGAGACAGGAACACCATATATTTT.

The CDR3 reads CASSLAGQQETQYF. The CDR3 DNA sequence: TGTGCCAGCAGCTTAGCCGGACAGCAAGAGACCCAGTACTTC. The rearrangement links TRBV7-9 to TRBJ2-5, with D perhaps TRBD1 (6 bases). The CDR3 spans 14 residues. V shed 0 bases and J shed 2 bases, with 7 bases lying between them. Germline CDR1 reads SEHNR; CDR2 reads FQNEAQ (reference sequence).